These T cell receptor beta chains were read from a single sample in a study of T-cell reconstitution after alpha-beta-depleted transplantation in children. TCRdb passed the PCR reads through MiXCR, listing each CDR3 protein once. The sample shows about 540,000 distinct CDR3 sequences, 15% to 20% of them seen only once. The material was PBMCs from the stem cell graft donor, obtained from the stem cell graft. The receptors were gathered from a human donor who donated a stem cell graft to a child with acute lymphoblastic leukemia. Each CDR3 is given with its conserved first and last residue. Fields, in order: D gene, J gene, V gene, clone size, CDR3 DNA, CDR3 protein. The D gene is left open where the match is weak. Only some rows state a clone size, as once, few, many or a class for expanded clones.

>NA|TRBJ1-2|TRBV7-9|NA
TGTGCCAGCAGCTCGGGAGTGGGCCGAGCTAACTATGGCTACACCTTC
CASSSGVGRANYGYTF
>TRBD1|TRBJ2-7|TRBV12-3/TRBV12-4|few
TGTGCCAGCAGTTTAATGGGGCAGGGGGTCTCCGAGCAGTACTTC
CASSLMGQGVSEQYF
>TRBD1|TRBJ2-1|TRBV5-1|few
TGCGCCAGCAGCTCTGTCAGGGGGCCATGGAATGAGCAGTTCTTC
CASSSVRGPWNEQFF
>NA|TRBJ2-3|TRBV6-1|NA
TGTGCCAGCAGTCCAAGAGTACCAGGCACAGATACGCAGTATTTT
CASSPRVPGTDTQYF
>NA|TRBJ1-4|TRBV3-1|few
TGTGCCAGCAGCATCGGTGGGAGGCTTACAACTAATGAAAAACTGTTTTTT
CASSIGGRLTTNEKLFF
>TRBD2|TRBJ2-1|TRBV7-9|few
TGTGCCAGCAGCCGACTAGCGGGAGGCCTTATGAATGAGCAGTTCTTC
CASSRLAGGLMNEQFF
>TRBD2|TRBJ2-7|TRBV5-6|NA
TGTGCCAGCAGCTGGTTTTCGACTAGCGGGAGGAACGAGCAGTACTTC
CASSWFSTSGRNEQYF
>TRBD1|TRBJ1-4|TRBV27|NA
TGTGCCAGCAGTATAGGGGGCTCGGAAAAACTGTTTTTT
CASSIGGSEKLFF
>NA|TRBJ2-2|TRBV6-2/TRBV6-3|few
TGTGCCAGCAGTTACTCGATTCGCGTCGCGACTCCCCACACCGGGGAGCTGTTTTTT
CASSYSIRVATPHTGELFF
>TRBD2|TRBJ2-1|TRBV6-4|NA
TGTGCCAGCACTGACTCTTCTAGCGGGGGAAATGAGCAGTTCTTC
CASTDSSSGGNEQFF
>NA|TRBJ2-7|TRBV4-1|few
TGCGCCAGCAGCCACCCGGGTGGGGAATACGAGCAGTACTTC
CASSHPGGEYEQYF
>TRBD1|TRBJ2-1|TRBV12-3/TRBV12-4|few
TGTGCCAGCAGTTTATTTGGACAGGGCCCTAACAATGAGCAGTTCTTC
CASSLFGQGPNNEQFF
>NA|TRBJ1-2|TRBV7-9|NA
TGTGCCAGCACCCCGCCTCCAAGGGCTGGCTACACCTTC
CASTPPPRAGYTF
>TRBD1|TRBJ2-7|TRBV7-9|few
TGTGCCAGCAGCTTAGGTGGGACAGCATGGCTCTACGAGCAGTACTTC
CASSLGGTAWLYEQYF
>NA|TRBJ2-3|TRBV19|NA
TGTGCCAGTACTTGGGCGGATACGCAGTATTTT
CASTWADTQYF
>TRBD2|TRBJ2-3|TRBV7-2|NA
TGTGCCAGCAGCTCTTTAGCGGGACAAACAGATACGCAGTATTTT
CASSSLAGQTDTQYF
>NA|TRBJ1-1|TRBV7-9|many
TGTGCCAGCAGCTACCACCCTGAAGCTTTCTTT
CASSYHPEAFF
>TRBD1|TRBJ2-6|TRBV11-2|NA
TGTGCCAGCAGCTCTCTTAGGAGTACAGGGGCTGGGGCCAACGTCCTGACTTTC
CASSSLRSTGAGANVLTF
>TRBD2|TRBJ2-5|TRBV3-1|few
TGTGCCAGCAGCCAAGATGTAGCGGGGGGCTATTGGGAGACCCAGTACTTC
CASSQDVAGGYWETQYF
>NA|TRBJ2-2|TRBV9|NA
TGTGCCAGCAGCTCCCCCCCGACAGGTTCATATTCCGAGCTGTTTTTT
CASSSPPTGSYSELFF
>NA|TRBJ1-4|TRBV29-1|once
TGCAGCGCCGGGGGGGGGATCTCAACTAATGAAAAACTGTTTTTT
CSAGGGISTNEKLFF
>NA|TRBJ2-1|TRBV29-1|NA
TGCAGCGTTGATATAGCGGAGTCCTACAATGAGCAGTTCTTC
CSVDIAESYNEQFF
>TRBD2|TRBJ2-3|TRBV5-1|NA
TGCGCCAGCAGCTTTATTGGGTCGGGAGGGTCAGATACGCAGTATTTT
CASSFIGSGGSDTQYF
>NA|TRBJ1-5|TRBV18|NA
TGTGCCAGCTCACCCCGAAGTGGCGTCGGGTTGGAGCAGCCCCAGCATTTT
CASSPRSGVGLEQPQHF
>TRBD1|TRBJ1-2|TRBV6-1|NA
TGTGCCAGCAGTGGTTGGGACAGCACTAACTATGGCTACACCTTC
CASSGWDSTNYGYTF
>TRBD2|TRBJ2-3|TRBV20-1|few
TGCAGTGCTCCCCCAGCGGGGCGCACAGATACGCAGTATTTT
CSAPPAGRTDTQYF
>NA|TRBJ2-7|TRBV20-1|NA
TGCAGTGCTACAACCGGGACCCAAGTATTC
CSATTGTQVF
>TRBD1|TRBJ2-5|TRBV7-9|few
TGTGCCAGCAGGTGGGACAGGCTCCAAGAGACCCAGTACTTC
CASRWDRLQETQYF
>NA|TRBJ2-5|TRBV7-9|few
TGTGCCAGCAGCTTGTCAGCGCGCGAGACCCAGTACTTC
CASSLSARETQYF
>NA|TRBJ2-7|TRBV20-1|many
TGCAGTGCTAGGGCCCCACAGGAACCCTACGAGCAGTACTTC
CSARAPQEPYEQYF
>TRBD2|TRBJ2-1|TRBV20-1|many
TGCAGTGCGCCGGGACTAGCGGACTACAATGAGCAGTTCTTC
CSAPGLADYNEQFF
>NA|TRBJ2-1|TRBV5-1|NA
TGCGCCAGCAGAGTGGGAGGCACCTCCTACAATGAGCAGTTCTTC
CASRVGGTSYNEQFF
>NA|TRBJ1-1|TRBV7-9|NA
TGTGCCAGCAGCTTTCAGGGATTAGCTGAAGCTTTCTTT
CASSFQGLAEAFF
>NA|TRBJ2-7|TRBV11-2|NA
TGTGCCAGCAGCCCAGTCGGACGTTCGCGAGGGATCTCCTACGAGCAGTACTTC
CASSPVGRSRGISYEQYF
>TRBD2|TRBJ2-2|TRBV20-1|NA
TGCAGTGCTAGGAGCCTAGCGGGGTTTTACACCGGGGAGCTGTTTTTT
CSARSLAGFYTGELFF
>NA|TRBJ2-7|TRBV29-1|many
TGCAGCGTTGCCGGGACGGAACCATACGAGCAGTACTTC
CSVAGTEPYEQYF
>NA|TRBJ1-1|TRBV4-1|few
TGCGCCAGCAGCCAACCGCGGACCTTGAACACTGAAGCTTTCTTT
CASSQPRTLNTEAFF
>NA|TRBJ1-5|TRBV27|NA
TGTGCCAGCAGTTTATCGGGGGCGTGGACTAATCAGCCCCAGCATTTT
CASSLSGAWTNQPQHF
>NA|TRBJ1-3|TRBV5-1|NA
TGCGCCAGCAGCTTGGACATCAACTCTGGAAACACCATATATTTT
CASSLDINSGNTIYF
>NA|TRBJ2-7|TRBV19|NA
TGTGCCAGTAGTCATGGGGGCTACGAGCAGTACTTC
CASSHGGYEQYF
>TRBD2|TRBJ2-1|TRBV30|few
TGTGCTTCGGACTGGGAAGGGAGGGCCCCCTACAATGAGCAGTTCTTC
CASDWEGRAPYNEQFF
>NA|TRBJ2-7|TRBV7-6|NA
TGTGCCAGCAGCTTAGCTGAGCCTTACTACGAGCAGTACTTC
CASSLAEPYYEQYF
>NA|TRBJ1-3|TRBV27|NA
TGTGCCAGCAGTTTTCCTCGGACCGTCATATATTTT
CASSFPRTVIYF
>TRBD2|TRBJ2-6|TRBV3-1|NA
TGTGCCAGCAGCAGGCTAGCGGGAGCATTTGGGGCCAACGTCCTGACTTTC
CASSRLAGAFGANVLTF
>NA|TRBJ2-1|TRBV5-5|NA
TGTGCCAGCAGCTCCCTCCGTGGCGGTACGACCAACAATGAGCAGTTCTTC
CASSSLRGGTTNNEQFF
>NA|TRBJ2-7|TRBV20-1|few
TGCAGTGCTAGGCCAGGGTCCTACGAGCAGTACTTC
CSARPGSYEQYF
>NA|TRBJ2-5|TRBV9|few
TGTGCCAGCAGCGTAGGACTGGGGAGCCAAGAGACCCAGTACTTC
CASSVGLGSQETQYF
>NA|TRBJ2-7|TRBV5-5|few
TGTGCCAGCAGCTTTGGGTTCGGATTTAACGAGCAGTACTTC
CASSFGFGFNEQYF
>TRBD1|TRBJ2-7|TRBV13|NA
TGTGCCAGCAGCTTAGAGGGACAGGCTAGCAACGAGCAGTACTTC
CASSLEGQASNEQYF